Following are 30 T cell receptor beta chains from one sample sequenced in a study of blood T cell repertoires in COVID-19. TCRdb keeps only in-frame clones here, not all; method: immunoSEQ multiplex PCR. The sample consists of 100,000 to 140,000 clones, about three quarters of them appearing once. The sequenced sample consisted of peripheral blood. The receptors originated from a man aged 70 or older with acute or convalescent COVID-19.

About this clone itself: Other DNA sequences from this sample encode an identical CDR3 as well. The chain couples TRBV3-1 (or the pseudogene TRBV3-2) to TRBJ1-1, with TRBD1 as a possible D gene (5 bases). This CDR3 is built from 13 residues. The V gene's germline CDR1 is LGHDT and CDR2 YNNKEL (reference sequence). V lost 3 bases, J lost 4 bases, and 9 bases lay in between. As DNA, the CDR3 is TGTGCCAGCAGCCAGGGGGGGGGCACTGAAGCTTTCTTT. Translation gives CASSQGGGTEAFF.

The chain couples TRBV24-1 to TRBJ2-1; 7 nucleotides line up with TRBD1. This CDR3 has 16 amino acids. With V trimmed by 4 bases and J by 3 bases, 8 bases remained unmatched. Germline loops: CDR1 KGHDR, CDR2 SFDVKD. The CDR3 DNA reads TGTGCCACCAGTGACTCTACCGGGACAGACTACAATGAGCAGTTCTTC. Its translation is CATSDSTGTDYNEQFF.

The CDR3 region is CASGTAGANVLTF. The CDR3 nucleotides read TGTGCCAGCGGGACAGCTGGGGCCAACGTCCTGACTTTC. The chain links TRBV2 to TRBJ2-6, with TRBD1 identical over 7 bases. V shed 8 bases, J shed 2 bases, and the junction held 0 bases outside the gene matches. The CDR3 covers 13 residues. Germline lookup yields CDR1 SNHLY and CDR2 FYNNEI.

The V call is TRBV3-1 (or the pseudogene TRBV3-2), the J call TRBJ1-2; D unclear. Germline V gene sequence: CDR1 LGHDT, CDR2 YNNKEL (reference sequence). With 1 base removed from V and 8 bases from J, the gap between germline ends came to 20 bases. This CDR3 has 16 residues. The CDR3 region has the DNA TGTGCCAGCAGCCAAGCATTCCAGGCCTCAGACGCGGGCTACACCTTC. Encoded protein: CASSQAFQASDAGYTF.

CDR3 sequence: CASSLQVPGELFF. CDR3 bases: TGTGCCAGCAGCCTACAGGTTCCCGGGGAGCTGTTTTTT. The V and J genes are TRBV9 and TRBJ2-2; TRBD1 might be the D (5 bases). This CDR3 is built from 13 residues. V was shortened by 4 bases and J by 6 bases, with 10 bases between the two germline ends. Looked up from germline, CDR1 is SGDLS and CDR2 is YYNGEE.

The chain links TRBV19 to TRBJ2-2, with 7 nucleotides matching TRBD2. Germline lookup yields CDR1 LNHDA and CDR2 SQIVND (reference sequence). The CDR3 has 13 amino acids. The trim removed 10 bases at V and 1 base at J, leaving 3 bases unmatched. CDR3: CATREGNTGELFF. CDR3 DNA sequence: TGTGCCACAAGGGAGGGGAACACCGGGGAGCTGTTTTTT.

The chain combines TRBV6-6 with TRBJ2-2; 8 bases match TRBD1. V shed 0 bases, J shed 7 bases, and the junction held 4 bases outside the gene matches. This CDR3 has 15 residues. CDR1 and CDR2 from the germline V gene are MNHNY and SVGAGI (reference sequence). The CDR3: CASSYSRGLGGELFF. DNA for the CDR3: TGTGCCAGCAGTTACTCCAGGGGGCTCGGCGGGGAGCTGTTTTTT.

The gene calls are TRBV10-3 and TRBJ1-3; D might be TRBD1 (5 bases). The V gene's germline CDR1 is ENHRY and CDR2 SYGVKD. Trimming removed 4 bases from V and 0 bases from J, with 10 bases in between. The CDR3 is 15 residues long. Here the CDR3 DNA reads TGTGCCATCAGTGGGGACTTGAGCTCTGGAAACACCATATATTTT. Its protein product is CAISGDLSSGNTIYF.

V gene TRBV15 combines with J gene TRBJ2-1; possible D gene TRBD2, 7 bases. CDR1 is LNHNV, CDR2 YYDKDF, per germline (reference sequence). Trimming removed 3 bases from V and 5 bases from J, with 17 bases in between. The CDR3 loop spans 16 amino acids. The CDR3 DNA is TGTGCCACCAGCAGGGGATGGGGGGGCCAGGACAATGAGCAGTTCTTC. As protein: CATSRGWGGQDNEQFF.

The V call is TRBV7-2, the J call TRBJ2-7; TRBD1 might be the D (7 bases). Germline CDR1 SGHTA, CDR2 FQGNSA. V lost 3 bases and J 5 bases, leaving 20 bases between the germline ends. The length of the CDR3 is 16 residues. The CDR3 DNA reads as TGTGCCAGCAGCTTTACGTGGACTACCAGGGGGGACGAGCAGTACTTC. Its translation: CASSFTWTTRGDEQYF.

V is TRBV5-4 and J is TRBJ1-6; D unresolved. The CDR3 runs to 16 residues. Per germline, CDR1 SGHNT and CDR2 YYREEE (reference sequence). V lost 0 bases and J lost 4, with 11 bases in between. The CDR3 DNA sequence: TGTGCCAGCAGCTTGGACCACTCCTCTTATAATTCACCCCTCCACTTT. Translated: CASSLDHSSYNSPLHF.

The chain uses TRBV18 and TRBJ1-6; D not certain. Trimming cost V 4 bases and J 9 bases, with 16 bases left between them. Germline CDR1 KGHSH, CDR2 LQKENI. CDR3 length: 15 amino acids. The CDR3 sequence: CASSRRATASSPLHF. DNA for the CDR3: TGTGCCAGCTCACGGAGGGCTACTGCTTCTTCACCCCTCCACTTT.

This clone came up a few times. CDR3 sequence reads: CASSLAGMNQPQHF. CDR3 sequence (DNA): TGTGCCAGCAGCTTGGCGGGGATGAATCAGCCCCAGCATTTT. The V call is TRBV5-4, the J call TRBJ1-5; D gene ambiguous. The CDR3 loop spans 14 amino acids. Germline assignment: CDR1 SGHNT and CDR2 YYREEE (reference sequence). The ends were cut back, 0 bases at V and 4 bases at J, with 8 bases in the middle.

The chain joins TRBV6-2 or TRBV6-3 to TRBJ2-1; D might be TRBD1 (7 bases). The V end lost 5 bases, the J end lost 0 bases, and 14 bases lay between the germline ends. This CDR3 has 16 residues. Germline V gene lookup returns CDR1 MNHEY and CDR2 SVGEGT. In nucleotides, the CDR3 is TGTGCCAGCAGTGCAGGGGGGAAGAGCTCCTACAATGAGCAGTTCTTC. Translating gives CASSAGGKSSYNEQFF.

The rearrangement links TRBV6-1 to TRBJ2-1; 8 positions match TRBD2. The V gene's germline CDR1 is MNHNS and CDR2 SASEGT. The CDR3 runs 16 residues. The V segment lost 2 bases and the J segment 5 bases; nucleotides outside the gene matches: 8. The CDR3 DNA is TGTGCCAGCAGTGAAATCGGCGGGGGGCTAAACAATGAGCAGTTCTTC. Amino acid sequence: CASSEIGGGLNNEQFF.

The chain combines TRBV9 with TRBJ2-7; 7 positions agree with TRBD1. V lost 5 bases and J lost 2; bases outside the gene matches: 10. The germline CDR1 and CDR2 sequences are SGDLS and YYNGEE. The CDR3 sequence is 15 residues long. The CDR3 DNA is TGTGCCAGCAGTGCCGAAGACAGGGCTCCCTACGAGCAGTACTTC. Translated: CASSAEDRAPYEQYF.

The chain is built from TRBV18 and TRBJ2-2; D perhaps matches TRBD1 (5 bases). CDR1 and CDR2 (germline): KGHSH, LQKENI. The CDR3 is 17 residues long. The V end was cut by 4 bases, the J end by 0 bases, with 15 bases between. The CDR3 loop is CASSLRQTNANTGELFF. The CDR3 nucleotides are TGTGCCAGCTCACTACGACAGACAAACGCGAACACCGGGGAGCTGTTTTTT.

The chain couples TRBV5-1 to TRBJ2-3, with 15 nucleotides matching TRBD2. Germline V gene sequence: CDR1 SGHRS, CDR2 YFSETQ. Germline trimming cut 3 bases from V and 4 bases from J; bases unmatched to any gene: 6. This CDR3 has 17 residues. The CDR3 DNA follows: TGCGCCAGCAGCTCCCGGACTAGCGGGGGGGCCGCAGATACGCAGTATTTT. It specifies CASSSRTSGGAADTQYF.

The V gene is TRBV12-3 or TRBV12-4, the J gene TRBJ1-2, with 7 nucleotides matching TRBD1. V shed 7 bases, J shed 7 bases, and the junction held 9 bases outside the gene matches. The CDR3 contains 13 residues. The CDR3 bases are TGTGCCAGCAACCTAGGGGGCTGGAGTGGCTACACCTTC. Encoded protein: CASNLGGWSGYTF.

This rearrangement joins TRBV6-1 to TRBJ2-3; perhaps TRBD1 as D (6 bases). The CDR3 sequence is 14 residues long. The germline V gene encodes CDR1 MNHNS and CDR2 SASEGT. V lost 3 bases to trimming and J lost 2 bases, with 9 bases between them. CDR3 loop: CASSEGHPTDTQYF. CDR3 coding DNA: TGTGCCAGCAGTGAGGGACACCCCACAGATACGCAGTATTTT.

The V call is TRBV10-3, the J call TRBJ1-1; 8 nucleotides align to TRBD1. V gave up 4 bases and J gave up 4 bases; unmatched junction bases: 8. The germline CDR1 and CDR2 sequences are ENHRY and SYGVKD. The CDR3 runs 15 residues. DNA of the CDR3: TGTGCCATCAGTGGTGGACAGGGACGTGGCACTGAAGCTTTCTTT. It yields the protein CAISGGQGRGTEAFF.

V gene TRBV3-1 (or the pseudogene TRBV3-2) combines with J gene TRBJ2-6; no reliable D call. CDR1 and CDR2 from the germline V gene are LGHDT and YNNKEL (reference sequence). The CDR3 covers 18 residues. V shed 1 base and J shed 0 bases, with 13 bases lying between them. CDR3 in DNA: TGTGCCAGCAGCCAAGGAGGCAGCCTAAGCTCTGGGGCCAACGTCCTGACTTTC. Encoded protein: CASSQGGSLSSGANVLTF.

This sequence joins TRBV2 and TRBJ2-1, with 11 positions matching TRBD2. The V and J ends lost 7 bases and 6 bases, in that order; junction bases with no gene match: 5. This CDR3 is built from 14 residues. Germline lookup yields CDR1 SNHLY and CDR2 FYNNEI. This CDR3 is CASTVGTSGNEQFF. Written as DNA, the CDR3 is TGTGCCAGCACCGTCGGGACTAGCGGCAATGAGCAGTTCTTC.

The chain links TRBV28 to TRBJ1-2; a possible D gene is TRBD1 (5 bases). Germline assignment: CDR1 MDHEN and CDR2 SYDVKM. The CDR3 runs to 15 residues. Trimming pared 5 bases from V and 8 bases from J, leaving 21 bases between. The CDR3 is CASSAQSTGARGYTF. The CDR3 DNA reads as TGTGCCAGCAGTGCCCAATCAACAGGAGCCAGGGGCTACACCTTC.

This chain uses TRBV18 with TRBJ1-5; D ambiguous. Germline V CDR1 and CDR2: KGHSH, LQKENI. The CDR3 loop spans 17 amino acids. V was shortened by 3 bases and J by 2 bases, with 17 bases between the two germline ends. CDR3 residues: CASSPSRGPWGNQPQHF. The CDR3 DNA is TGTGCCAGCTCACCTAGCCGAGGCCCCTGGGGCAATCAGCCCCAGCATTTT.

The rearrangement uses TRBV19 and TRBJ2-7, with D tentatively TRBD1 (6 bases). Trimming cost V 2 bases and J 5 bases, with 10 bases left between them. The CDR3 runs 13 residues. Per germline, CDR1 LNHDA and CDR2 SQIVND (reference sequence). DNA of the CDR3: TGTGCCAGTAGTATAACAGGGTTGAACGAGCAGTACTTC. Translation: CASSITGLNEQYF.

This chain links TRBV4-2 with TRBJ2-7; 10 nucleotides match TRBD2. J lost 0 bases, V lost 0 bases, and 8 bases had no gene match. Looked up from germline, CDR1 is LGHNA and CDR2 is YNFKEQ. The CDR3 is 18 residues long. The CDR3 here is CASSQDLLAGPSSYEQYF. The CDR3 DNA is TGTGCCAGCAGCCAAGATTTACTAGCGGGACCGAGCTCCTACGAGCAGTACTTC.

J is TRBJ1-4 and V is TRBV12-5; D gene uncertain. V was clipped by 1 base and J by 15 bases, with 18 bases between them. The CDR3 runs 14 residues. The germline CDR1 and CDR2 sequences are LGHNT and FRNRAP. CDR3 sequence: CASGLATLGGLVFF. The CDR3 nucleotides are TGTGCTAGTGGTTTGGCCACCCTCGGAGGGTTGGTGTTTTTT.

V gene TRBV10-2 combines with J gene TRBJ2-7; possibly TRBD1 for D (6 bases). The CDR3 covers 13 residues. V dropped 6 bases and J dropped 6 bases, with 15 bases sitting between them. Germline lookup yields CDR1 WSHSY and CDR2 SAAADI. CDR3 DNA sequence: TGCGCCAGCAGAGGGCAGGGGAAAAGCGAGCAGTACTTC. It is translated as CASRGQGKSEQYF.

A single count supports this clone. The J gene is TRBJ2-1, the V gene TRBV28, with D perhaps matching TRBD2 (5 bases). This CDR3 region has 14 residues. CDR1 and CDR2 from the germline V gene are MDHEN and SYDVKM. Trimming pared 8 bases from V and 9 bases from J, leaving 20 bases between. DNA of the CDR3: TGTGCCAGCGGAACTAGTGCCTCCTTAGGTGAGCAGTTCTTC. Encoded protein: CASGTSASLGEQFF.